The rows below give T cell receptor beta chains drawn from one sample of a study of shared clonotypes between healthy human individuals. The table came from immunoSEQ multiplex PCR; TCRdb's copy has only in-frame clones and leaves some out. This repertoire shows 450,000 to 500,000 clones, less than 80% found once; its top ten account for over 9.5%. Sequenced: PBMCs. The receptors were gathered from a middle-aged woman in good health. Some clones in this sample may be carry-over from other donors' samples. CDR3s leave out the opening cysteine and the closing phenylalanine or tryptophan. Rows give clone size only sometimes, using once, few, many, or a class for an expanded clone.

j_call	clone_size	v_call	cdr3_aa
TRBJ1-1	.	TRBV28	ASSLLGTGRLNTEAF
TRBJ2-7	.	TRBV18	ASSRGGSGGAYEQY
TRBJ2-5	.	TRBV7-8	ASSSFRLAGGKETQY
TRBJ1-5	.	TRBV6-1	ASSNLGAENQPQH
TRBJ2-7	.	TRBV27	ASSPGRGSGSFYEQY
TRBJ1-5	.	TRBV6-1	ASRGPAGGNQPQH
TRBJ2-1	once	TRBV7-8	ASSIPRPGGNEQF
TRBJ2-1	.	TRBV19	ASSMDTPGLAEYNEQF
TRBJ2-3	.	TRBV9	ASSVATREHTQY
TRBJ1-1	many	TRBV5-3	ARSLLDRAWAEAF
TRBJ2-3	.	TRBV29-1	SVRGFSSGTGGSDTQY
TRBJ2-2	.	TRBV7-7	ASSMTGLNTGELF
TRBJ1-4	once	TRBV5-1	ASSLDASAGSNEKLF
TRBJ2-7	.	TRBV21-1	ASSKEGREDFEQY
TRBJ2-1	.	TRBV6-6	ASSKDNEQF
TRBJ1-5	.	TRBV4-1	ASSHGPNQPQH
TRBJ2-7	.	TRBV27	AGRQGSYEQY
TRBJ2-2	.	TRBV6-4	ASSRELNTGELF
TRBJ2-1	.	TRBV2	ASTAQGGRQGEQF
TRBJ2-2	.	TRBV27	ASSYRAGGPGAGELF
TRBJ2-1	.	TRBV11-2	ASSLGRQNEQF
TRBJ2-3	.	TRBV5-1	ASSLVLAGYTDTQY
TRBJ2-1	.	TRBV6-5	ASSHLLISYNEQF
TRBJ2-1	few	TRBV19	ASTYSGELTYNEQF
TRBJ2-2	.	TRBV9	ASSNSRGQNTGELF
TRBJ1-1	once	TRBV6-6	ASRTGGTTEAF
TRBJ2-7	.	TRBV19	ASRDPGQPISEQY
TRBJ2-1	many	TRBV5-4	ASSLGAGDEQF
TRBJ2-1	.	TRBV7-8	ASSFGTSGYNEQF
TRBJ2-7	.	TRBV2	ASSGLAGAGEQY
TRBJ2-1	few	TRBV27	ASSLHGRAEVEQF
TRBJ2-2	.	TRBV7-3	ASSLKIGGSGLTGELF
TRBJ1-3	few	TRBV5-1	ASGTGLPSGNTIY
TRBJ2-7	.	TRBV27	ASSLFRSSYEQY
TRBJ2-2	few	TRBV19	ASSRGTGETGELF
TRBJ2-7	many	TRBV10-1	ATRRRTGGRLAGVIGEQY
TRBJ2-3	.	TRBV28	ASRVDSSTDTQY
TRBJ2-1	.	TRBV5-1	ASSLEASGSSYNEQF
TRBJ1-2	.	TRBV7-3	ASSSWTATYGYT
TRBJ1-2	.	TRBV27	ASSSNRGSIYGYT
TRBJ2-7	.	TRBV6-4	ASSDRTIKAYEQY